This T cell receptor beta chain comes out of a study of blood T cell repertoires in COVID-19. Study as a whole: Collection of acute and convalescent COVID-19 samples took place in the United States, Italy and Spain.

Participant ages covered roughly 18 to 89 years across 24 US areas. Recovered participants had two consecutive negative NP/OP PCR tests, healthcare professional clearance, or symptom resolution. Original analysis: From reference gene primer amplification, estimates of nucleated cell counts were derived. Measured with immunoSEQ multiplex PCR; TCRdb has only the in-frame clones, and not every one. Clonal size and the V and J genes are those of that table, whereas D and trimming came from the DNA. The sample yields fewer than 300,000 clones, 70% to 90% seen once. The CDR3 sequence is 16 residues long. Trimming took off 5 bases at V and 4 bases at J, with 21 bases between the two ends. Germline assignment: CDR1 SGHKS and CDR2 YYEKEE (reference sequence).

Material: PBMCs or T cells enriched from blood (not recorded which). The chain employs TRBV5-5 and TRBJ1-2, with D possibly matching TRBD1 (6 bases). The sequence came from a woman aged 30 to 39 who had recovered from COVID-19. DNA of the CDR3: TGTGCCAGCAGTTTCCAGAGGGGGACACCACTCTATGGCTACACCTTC. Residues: CASSFQRGTPLYGYTF.